This is a list of T cell receptor beta chains from one sample in a study of blood T cells in healthy people across ages. A single record per CDR3 protein comes from TCRdb applying MiXCR to the 5' RACE reads. This repertoire shows about 830,000 distinct CDR3 sequences, approximately 65% found once; its top ten account for about 30%. The sequenced sample consisted of blood. The source of these receptors is a young man in good health. The CDR3 runs from the conserved cysteine through the conserved F or W. D genes are given only for firm matches. Rows give clone size only sometimes, using once, few, many, or a class for an expanded clone.

-	TRBV14	-	TRBJ2-5	TGTGCCAGCAGCCAAACAGGGAAAAACCAAGAGACCCAGTACTTC	CASSQTGKNQETQYF
-	TRBV28	-	TRBJ2-2	TGTGCCAGCCTATTGACCGACAGATCGAACACCGGGGAGCAGTTTTTT	CASLLTDRSNTGEQFF
-	TRBV20-1	TRBD2	TRBJ2-1	TGCAGTGCCAACACGCTCGGCGGGGGCAATGAGCAGTTCTTC	CSANTLGGGNEQFF
-	TRBV29-1	TRBD2	TRBJ2-7	TGCAGCGCGGGACTAGCGGGGATCGAGCAGTACTTC	CSAGLAGIEQYF
-	TRBV9	-	TRBJ2-3	TGTGCCAGCGGCGGGACCCCCAGCACAGATACGCAGTATTTT	CASGGTPSTDTQYF
few	TRBV11-2	-	TRBJ2-3	TGTGCCAGCAGCTTTAGCGGACGCACAGATACGCAGTATTTT	CASSFSGRTDTQYF
once	TRBV6-5	-	TRBJ1-1	TGTGCCAGCAGTTACTTAGGATTTGAAGCTTTCTTT	CASSYLGFEAFF
-	TRBV7-3	TRBD1	TRBJ2-7	TGTGCCAGCAGCTTAAAGGGACAGGGGGGATACGAGCAGTACTTC	CASSLKGQGGYEQYF
-	TRBV4-2	-	TRBJ2-1	TGTGCCAGCAGCCAAGAGCCGGGCGTTGAGCAGTTCTTC	CASSQEPGVEQFF
-	TRBV27	-	TRBJ2-5	TGTGCCAGCAGTTTATACCGGACAGTGAATTTGGAGACCCAGTACTTC	CASSLYRTVNLETQYF
few	TRBV7-9	-	TRBJ2-3	TGTGCCAGCAGCCCCGGGGTCACAGATACGCAGTATTTT	CASSPGVTDTQYF
-	TRBV12-3/TRBV12-4	TRBD1	TRBJ2-1	TGTGCCAGCAGTGGCATGGCAACAGGGGTCGGCTACAATGAGCAGTTCTTC	CASSGMATGVGYNEQFF
-	TRBV25-1	-	TRBJ1-2	TGTGCCAGCAGTGAATTAGGCAGGAACGGCTACACCTTC	CASSELGRNGYTF
-	TRBV7-2	-	TRBJ2-5	TGTGCCAGCAGCAAGGGGCAGGGTGTTGGGACCCAGTACTTC	CASSKGQGVGTQYF
once	TRBV7-9	-	TRBJ2-1	TGTGCCAGCAGCTCTCAAGGGGGAATCGAGCAGTTCTTC	CASSSQGGIEQFF
few	TRBV12-3/TRBV12-4	TRBD1	TRBJ2-1	TGTGCCAGCAGTTTAAGGGACAGAAGGGGCAATGAGCAGTTCTTC	CASSLRDRRGNEQFF
few	TRBV2	-	TRBJ1-6	TGTGCCAGCAGTGTAGGGGGCTCCTATAATTCACCCCTCCACTTT	CASSVGGSYNSPLHF
-	TRBV12-3/TRBV12-4	-	TRBJ2-5	TGTGCCAGCAGTTTACTGGGACCCACGGGGGAGACCCAGTACTTC	CASSLLGPTGETQYF
-	TRBV20-1	-	TRBJ1-4	TGCAGTGCTAGAATAGGTCATGGGGAAGGAAAACTGTTTTTT	CSARIGHGEGKLFF
-	TRBV9	-	TRBJ2-7	TGTGCCAGCGGTTCAGTCGGGACTTACGAGCAGTACTTC	CASGSVGTYEQYF
-	TRBV9	TRBD2	TRBJ2-1	TGTGCCAGCAGCGTAGGGACTAGCGGGGGCCGCAATGAGCAGTTCTTC	CASSVGTSGGRNEQFF
-	TRBV12-3/TRBV12-4	TRBD1	TRBJ1-4	TGTGCCAGCAATCGACAGGGGAATGAAAAACTGTTTTTT	CASNRQGNEKLFF
-	TRBV7-3	TRBD2	TRBJ2-1	TGTGCCAGCAGCTTTAATAGCGGGGTTAATGAGCAGTTCTTC	CASSFNSGVNEQFF
-	TRBV14	-	TRBJ2-5	TGTGCCAGCAGCCAAGGGGTCAGCCCGACAAAGTACTTC	CASSQGVSPTKYF
-	TRBV6-6	-	TRBJ2-1	TGTGCCAGCAGGCGCGGACAGACTGGCAATGAGCAGTTCTTC	CASRRGQTGNEQFF
-	TRBV3-1	-	TRBJ2-7	TGTGCCAGCAGCCAGGGGCTTTCCTACGAGCAGTACTTC	CASSQGLSYEQYF
-	TRBV9	-	TRBJ2-5	TGTGCCAGCAGCGTAGAAACTAGCACTCGAGAGACCCAGTACTTC	CASSVETSTRETQYF
-	TRBV29-1	-	TRBJ2-1	TGCAGCGGTGTCGGGGACCCCGCCTACAGTGAGCAGTTCTTC	CSGVGDPAYSEQFF
-	TRBV5-6	TRBD2	TRBJ2-7	TGTGCCAGCAGCTTGGTCTTATTCGGGGGGTACGAGCAGTACTTC	CASSLVLFGGYEQYF
-	TRBV20-1	-	TRBJ2-3	TGCAGCCCTATACCTACCGGTTCGGATACGCAGTATTTT	CSPIPTGSDTQYF
few	TRBV7-3	-	TRBJ2-3	TGTGCCAGCAGCCCCGCAAGCGGGACAGATACGCAGTATTTT	CASSPASGTDTQYF
once	TRBV7-2	TRBD2	TRBJ2-1	TGTGCCAGCAGCGCCGGGACTAGCGGGGCCAATGAGCAGTTCTTC	CASSAGTSGANEQFF
-	TRBV5-6	-	TRBJ2-1	TGTGCCAGCAGCTTGGTCAGCGGGTATAATGAGCAGTTCTTC	CASSLVSGYNEQFF
-	TRBV6-2/TRBV6-3	-	TRBJ2-5	TGTGCCAGCGGCGTACTACAGGGATTAGAGACCCAGTACTTC	CASGVLQGLETQYF
-	TRBV12-3/TRBV12-4	-	TRBJ2-7	TGTGCCAGCAGTTTTGCTCCAGGGGCCTACGAGCAGTACTTC	CASSFAPGAYEQYF
-	TRBV28	-	TRBJ2-1	TGTGCCAGCAGTATAAACGGGCGAAATGAGCAGTTCTTC	CASSINGRNEQFF
few	TRBV7-9	-	TRBJ1-5	TGTGCCAGCAGCCGTCCCGATCAGCCCCAGCATTTT	CASSRPDQPQHF
many	TRBV20-1	TRBD2	TRBJ2-7	TGCAGTGCCAGGGAATTAGCGGGGTTAAGCTCCTACGAGCAGTACTTC	CSARELAGLSSYEQYF